One and the same sample provided the 7 T cell receptor beta chains below, sequenced in a study of response to subunit inactivated influenza vaccine. TCRdb reprocessed the RT-PCR reads with MiXCR, giving one entry per CDR3 protein. The table has about 780,000 distinct CDR3 sequences, approximately 17% seen once; the top ten hold roughly a tenth. The source material was PBMCs from blood, sampled 5 days after vaccination. The receptors stem from a man aged 50 to 60 who received an inactivated influenza vaccine.

This clonotype was seen a handful of times. This sequence joins TRBV4-2 and TRBJ2-1, with 11 bases matching TRBD2. The CDR3 sequence is 16 residues long. Germline V lookup: CDR1 LGHNA, CDR2 YNFKEQ. J lost 7 bases, V lost 5 bases, and 10 bases had no gene match. The CDR3 is CASSELTSGRRNEQFF. In DNA, the CDR3 is TGTGCCAGCAGCGAGTTAACTAGCGGGAGAAGAAATGAGCAGTTCTTC.

This clonotype was seen ten or more times. The chain combines TRBV15 with TRBJ2-7, with 8 bases identical to TRBD1. Germline V gene sequence: CDR1 LNHNV, CDR2 YYDKDF (reference sequence). Trimming removed 7 bases from V and 5 bases from J; junction bases left unmatched: 7. The CDR3 is made up of 13 amino acids. The CDR3 nucleotides are TGTGCCACCAAAAGACAGGGGTCCGACGAGCAGTACTTC. It translates to CATKRQGSDEQYF.

The chain carries TRBV12-3 or TRBV12-4 and TRBJ2-6; no reliable D call. CDR3 length: 16 residues. Between the trimmed V and J ends, which lost 6 bases and 1 base, there was a span of 13 bases. This CDR3 is CASSMSQVSGANVLTF. CDR3 in DNA: TGTGCCAGCAGCATGTCTCAGGTTTCTGGGGCCAACGTCCTGACTTTC.

In the case of this clonotype: Sequence at one end of the junction differs from germline and may be a read error. This chain links TRBV29-1 with TRBJ2-7; a weak D match, TRBD1 (5 bases). CDR3 size: 13 residues. Looked up from germline, CDR1 is SQVTM and CDR2 is ANQGSEA. CDR3 DNA: TGCAGCGTTGTTAGGGGCAGCTCCTACGAGCAGCACTTC. Its protein is CSVVRGSSYEQHF.

The CDR3: CASSFYGNTGELFF. CDR3 DNA: TGTGCCAGCAGCTTTTACGGGAACACCGGGGAGCTGTTTTTT. This chain links TRBV7-9 with TRBJ2-2, with D uncertain. The V gene lost 3 bases and the J gene lost 1 base, with 6 bases spanning the gap. The CDR3 spans 14 residues. Germline CDR1 SEHNR, CDR2 FQNEAQ (reference sequence).

J is TRBJ2-1 and V is TRBV28; D possibly matches TRBD1 or TRBD2 (5 bases each). CDR1 is MDHEN and CDR2 is SYDVKM in the germline V gene. The ends were cut back, 4 bases at V and 5 bases at J, with 24 bases in the middle. This CDR3 is 18 amino acids long. CDR3 bases: TGTGCCAGCAGTTCTCCGTATATTCGGGGCCTAAAGAACAATGAGCAGTTCTTC. Its translation is CASSSPYIRGLKNNEQFF.

In this sample, this clonotype turned up a few times. The V call is TRBV15, the J call TRBJ2-7, with 7 bases that match TRBD1. V gave up 3 bases and J gave up 3 bases; unmatched junction bases: 5. Germline V gene lookup returns CDR1 LNHNV and CDR2 YYDKDF (reference sequence). The CDR3 contains 14 residues. The CDR3 reads CATSRTQGIYEQYF. CDR3 nucleotides: TGTGCCACCAGCAGGACACAGGGGATCTACGAGCAGTACTTC.